The 28 T cell receptor beta chains below all came from one sample that was sequenced in a study of shared T cell receptors in the human thymus. Generated by immunoSEQ multiplex PCR, the TCRdb table keeps only in-frame clones and is missing some. The top ten clones hold approximately 0.02% of a sample with hundreds of thousands of clones, 85% to 95% of them seen once. Sample: thymocytes. Receptors originate from a human donor.

This chain uses TRBV27 with TRBJ2-4, with a weak D call TRBD1 (6 bases). V was cut by 6 bases and J by 10 bases, with 16 bases left in between. CDR1 is MNHEY, CDR2 SMNVEV, per germline (reference sequence). The CDR3 spans 13 residues. The DNA of the CDR3 is TGTGCCAGCAGGGGGGCCCGCGGGCCGATTCAGTACTTC. It translates to CASRGARGPIQYF.

The chain's CDR3 is CASSVAGRGAGETQYF. The CDR3 nucleotides are TGTGCCAGCAGCGTAGCCGGTCGTGGTGCAGGGGAGACCCAGTACTTC. This sequence joins TRBV9 and TRBJ2-5, with D possibly TRBD1 on 5 matching bases. V was trimmed by 0 bases and J by 5 bases, leaving 17 bases between them. The CDR3 contains 16 residues. The germline CDR1 and CDR2 sequences are SGDLS and YYNGEE.

V is TRBV6-5 and J is TRBJ2-2, with 7 bases identical to TRBD2. Unmatched junction bases numbered 6, after V lost 1 base and J lost 4 bases. Germline V gene data show CDR1 as MNHEY and CDR2 as SVGAGI. CDR3 length equals 16 residues. The CDR3 sequence: CASSYWGGVGTGELFF. In nucleotides, the CDR3 is TGTGCCAGCAGTTACTGGGGAGGGGTGGGCACCGGGGAGCTGTTTTTT.

The rearrangement uses TRBV6-5 and TRBJ2-5; 11 bases align to TRBD2. The CDR3 contains 14 residues. Germline CDR1 reads MNHEY; CDR2 reads SVGAGI. V lost 6 bases to trimming and J lost 5 bases; unmatched junction nucleotides: 5. For the CDR3, the DNA is TGTGCCAGCAGCCTAGCGGGAGGCCGGGAGACCCAGTACTTC. It specifies CASSLAGGRETQYF.

The gene calls are TRBV18 and TRBJ1-5; no clear D. Trimming shortened V by 3 bases and J by 3 bases, and 6 bases separated the two germline ends. The CDR3 sequence is 13 residues long. Germline loops: CDR1 KGHSH, CDR2 LQKENI. The CDR3 DNA sequence: TGTGCCAGCTCACCCGGGCACAATCAGCCCCAGCATTTT. Encoded protein: CASSPGHNQPQHF.

The V gene is TRBV28, the J gene TRBJ1-3; the D gene is possibly TRBD1 (6 bases). The CDR3 covers 17 residues. From germline, CDR1 is MDHEN and CDR2 SYDVKM. V dropped 3 bases and J dropped 0 bases, with 15 bases sitting between them. The CDR3 here is CASSFPEQGSSGNTIYF. Written as DNA, the CDR3 is TGTGCCAGCAGTTTCCCTGAACAGGGTTCCTCTGGAAACACCATATATTTT. Looking up the rest from reference TRBV28 and TRBJ1-3 gives the full variable domain: DVKVTQSSRYLVKRTGEKVFLECVQDMDHENMFWYRQDPGLGLRLIYFSYDVKMKEKGDIPEGYSVSREKKERFSLILESASTNQTSMYLCASSFPEQGSSGNTIYFGEGSWLTVV.

This chain uses TRBV5-4 with TRBJ2-5; 14 bases line up with TRBD2. Trimming removed 4 bases from V and 5 bases from J; junction bases left unmatched: 10. Per germline, CDR1 SGHNT and CDR2 YYREEE (reference sequence). The CDR3 totals 17 residues. The CDR3 reads CASSIRLAGGPEETQYF. CDR3 coding DNA: TGTGCCAGCAGCATACGACTAGCGGGAGGGCCGGAGGAGACCCAGTACTTC.

In regard to this clone: The limits of the CDR3 on the DNA are not certain, so only TCRdb's listed CDR3 is given. This rearrangement joins TRBV5-1 to TRBJ2-5. The CDR3 is 15 amino acids long, termini counted. Germline V lookup: CDR1 SGHRS, CDR2 YFSETQ. The CDR3 sequence is CASSFGQGSAETQYF.

V gene TRBV5-5 combines with J gene TRBJ1-5; 8 bases fit TRBD1. With 0 bases clipped from V and 5 bases from J, the junction kept 10 bases outside the gene matches. CDR3 length equals 17 residues. Germline values: CDR1 SGHKS, CDR2 YYEKEE (reference sequence). The CDR3 here is CASSLVPRGQGHQPQHF. In DNA form, the CDR3 reads TGTGCCAGCAGCTTGGTACCCCGTGGACAGGGCCATCAGCCCCAGCATTTT.

The gene calls are TRBV2 and TRBJ2-7, with 14 nucleotides matching TRBD2. The CDR3 spans 18 residues. Germline-derived CDR1 and CDR2 are SNHLY and FYNNEI. V lost 5 bases, J lost 1 base, and 10 bases stayed unmatched. The CDR3 reads CASSPPGLAGGHSYEQYF. CDR3 nucleotides: TGTGCCAGCAGTCCCCCCGGACTAGCGGGAGGCCATTCCTACGAGCAGTACTTC.

This clone was detected only once. This chain uses TRBV5-8 with TRBJ1-5, with TRBD1 matching over 9 bases. V shed 3 bases and J 0 bases; nucleotides not matched to a gene: 7. The CDR3 extends over 17 amino acids. CDR1 is SGHTS and CDR2 is YDEGEE in the germline V gene. As DNA, the CDR3 is TGTGCCAGCAGCTCCCGGGACAGGGTCTATAGCAATCAGCCCCAGCATTTT. Translating gives CASSSRDRVYSNQPQHF.

The chain has TRBV4-3 and TRBJ1-2; D is unclear. Deletions cut 3 bases from V and 0 bases from J, with 17 bases between. The CDR3 loop spans 17 amino acids. Germline V lookup: CDR1 LGHNA, CDR2 YSLEER. DNA of the CDR3: TGCGCCAGCAGCCACCCCGTCGGGCCCCAAGCTAACTATGGCTACACCTTC. Translating gives CASSHPVGPQANYGYTF.

This chain joins TRBV10-3 and TRBJ2-5; D is possibly TRBD2 (6 bases). Germline CDR1 is ENHRY and CDR2 is SYGVKD. The V end lost 8 bases, the J end lost 1 base, and 23 bases lay between the germline ends. The CDR3 consists of 17 residues. The CDR3 protein is CAIGEVARFSSQETQYF. CDR3 DNA: TGTGCCATCGGGGAGGTCGCCAGGTTTAGCAGCCAAGAGACCCAGTACTTC.

This chain uses TRBV7-8 with TRBJ2-2; D is unresolved. The CDR3 length is 16 residues. Germline V gene data show CDR1 as SGHVS and CDR2 as FQNEAQ. V lost 4 bases, J lost 2 bases, and 14 bases lay in between. The CDR3 sequence: CASSSDKVGNTGELFF. CDR3 nucleotide sequence: TGTGCCAGCAGCTCAGACAAAGTCGGTAACACCGGGGAGCTGTTTTTT.

The chain combines TRBV9 with TRBJ2-3; 9 bases line up with TRBD1. V dropped 3 bases and J dropped 6; count of bases not matched to a gene: 11. Germline loops: CDR1 SGDLS, CDR2 YYNGEE. The CDR3 extends over 16 amino acids. The CDR3 reads CASSGGWDREADTQYF. The CDR3 bases are TGTGCCAGCAGCGGAGGCTGGGACAGGGAAGCTGATACGCAGTATTTT.

This clone has only one observation. The chain recombines TRBV5-8 with TRBJ1-6; D perhaps matches TRBD1 (6 bases). Germline V gene sequence: CDR1 SGHTS, CDR2 YDEGEE. The CDR3 sequence is 15 residues long. The V and J ends lost 1 base and 7 bases respectively, with 12 bases between them. CDR3 bases: TGTGCCAGCAGCTTGACTGGACAGATAAATTCACCCCTCCACTTT. It encodes CASSLTGQINSPLHF.

The gene calls are TRBV27 and TRBJ2-1; 8 positions agree with TRBD2. CDR1 is MNHEY, CDR2 SMNVEV, per germline (reference sequence). The CDR3 runs to 16 residues. The ends lost 0 bases at V and 5 bases at J; junction bases unmatched: 6. The CDR3 region is CASSLSPREGDNEQFF. In DNA, the CDR3 is TGTGCCAGCAGTTTATCCCCCCGGGAGGGGGACAATGAGCAGTTCTTC.

The V call is TRBV5-6, the J call TRBJ1-2, with D maybe TRBD1 (5 bases). Germline-derived CDR1 and CDR2 are SGHDT and YYEEEE. The CDR3 contains 15 residues. Between the trimmed V and J ends, which lost 4 bases and 3 bases, there was a span of 16 bases. The CDR3 sequence is CASSPRDPEDYGYTF. In DNA form, the CDR3 reads TGTGCCAGCAGCCCCCGGGACCCCGAAGACTATGGCTACACCTTC.

The chain has TRBV6-1 and TRBJ1-5, with D possibly being TRBD1 (6 bases). Germline CDR1 MNHNS, CDR2 SASEGT. V shed 3 bases and J shed 0 bases, with 18 bases lying between them. The CDR3 covers 18 residues. The CDR3 here is CASSDPPGQIYSNQPQHF. DNA of the CDR3: TGTGCCAGCAGTGACCCCCCCGGACAGATCTATAGCAATCAGCCCCAGCATTTT.

The chain employs TRBV27 and TRBJ2-7, with 8 bases lining up with TRBD2. This CDR3 spans 18 amino acids. J lost 3 bases, V lost 2 bases, and 15 bases had no gene match. Germline-derived CDR1 and CDR2 are MNHEY and SMNVEV (reference sequence). CDR3 region: CASSLKEEASGLHYEQYF. CDR3 coding DNA: TGTGCCAGCAGTTTAAAGGAGGAGGCTAGCGGGCTACACTACGAGCAGTACTTC.

The chain recombines TRBV19 with TRBJ1-2; D ambiguous. Trimming cost V 4 bases and J 7 bases, with 19 bases left between them. Germline V gene sequence: CDR1 LNHDA, CDR2 SQIVND (reference sequence). The CDR3 loop spans 15 amino acids. The CDR3 spells CASSTPRESSRGYTF. CDR3 sequence (DNA): TGTGCCAGTAGTACCCCAAGGGAATCAAGCCGTGGCTACACCTTC.

The chain combines TRBV2 with TRBJ2-1, with D unresolved. The germline gives CDR1 SNHLY, CDR2 FYNNEI. V was pared by 5 bases and J by 8 bases, with 13 bases between. CDR3 length equals 13 residues. The CDR3 nucleotides are TGTGCCAGCAGTCTGAACTCCCGGGATGAGCAGTTCTTC. The encoded protein is CASSLNSRDEQFF.

In this sample, this clone turned up once. The CDR3 loop reads CASSTHLRVVTGELFF. For the CDR3, the DNA is TGTGCCAGCAGTACCCACCTCAGGGTAGTCACCGGGGAGCTGTTTTTT. This chain uses TRBV6-4 with TRBJ2-2; possible D gene TRBD1, 5 bases. This CDR3 spans 16 amino acids. Germline V lookup: CDR1 MRHNA, CDR2 SNTAGT. V lost 5 bases, J lost 4 bases, and 17 bases lay in between.

This clone was counted a single time. CDR3 in DNA: TGTGCCAGCAGCGTCCTTCCAACAGATACGCAGTATTTT. Encoded protein: CASSVLPTDTQYF. J is TRBJ2-3 and V is TRBV9; D not certain. From germline, CDR1 is SGDLS and CDR2 YYNGEE. Trimming removed 2 bases at V and 3 bases at J, with 7 bases between. The CDR3 totals 13 residues.

V is TRBV9 and J is TRBJ2-7; D not certain. The CDR3 has 15 amino acids. Trimming removed 3 bases at V and 3 bases at J, with 16 bases between. Germline V CDR1 and CDR2: SGDLS, YYNGEE. CDR3: CASSAEMVAYYEQYF. Written as DNA, the CDR3 is TGTGCCAGCAGCGCCGAGATGGTGGCGTACTACGAGCAGTACTTC.

The V and J genes are TRBV16 and TRBJ1-5, with D perhaps TRBD1 (6 bases). Per the germline V gene, CDR1 is KGHSY and CDR2 is FQNENV. This CDR3 is 12 amino acids long. Trimming removed 0 bases at V and 10 bases at J, with 7 bases between. The CDR3, as DNA: TGTGCCAGCAGCCAATCACAGGGACCCCAGCATTTT. Encoded protein: CASSQSQGPQHF.

This chain links TRBV5-1 with TRBJ1-5; D perhaps matches TRBD1 (6 bases). The CDR3 runs to 16 residues. CDR1 is SGHRS and CDR2 is YFSETQ in the germline V gene. Trimming took off 4 bases at V and 0 bases at J, with 14 bases between the two ends. In DNA, the CDR3 is TGCGCCAGCAGCGTCGGACAGACATATAGCAATCAGCCCCAGCATTTT. Translated: CASSVGQTYSNQPQHF.

The rearrangement joins TRBV27 to TRBJ2-7; weak D call: TRBD2 (5 bases). The CDR3 extends over 13 amino acids. Per the germline V gene, CDR1 is MNHEY and CDR2 is SMNVEV (reference sequence). V was cut by 3 bases and J by 3 bases, with 9 bases left in between. The CDR3 is CASSFGGFYEQYF. The CDR3 nucleotides read TGTGCCAGCAGTTTCGGCGGGTTCTACGAGCAGTACTTC.